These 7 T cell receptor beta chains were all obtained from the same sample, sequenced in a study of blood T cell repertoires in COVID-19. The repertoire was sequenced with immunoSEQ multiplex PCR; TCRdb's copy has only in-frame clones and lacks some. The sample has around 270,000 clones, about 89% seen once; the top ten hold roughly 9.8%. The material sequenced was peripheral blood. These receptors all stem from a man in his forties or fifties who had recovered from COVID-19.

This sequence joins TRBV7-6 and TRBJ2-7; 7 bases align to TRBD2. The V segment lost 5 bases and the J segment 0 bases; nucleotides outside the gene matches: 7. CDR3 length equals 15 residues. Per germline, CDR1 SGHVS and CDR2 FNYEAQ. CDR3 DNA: TGTGCCAGCAGCCTCCAAGCGGGGCTCTCCTACGAGCAGTACTTC. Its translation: CASSLQAGLSYEQYF. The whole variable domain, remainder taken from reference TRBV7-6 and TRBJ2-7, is GAGVSQSPRYKVTKRGQDVALRCDPISGHVSLYWYRQALGQGPEFLTYFNYEAQQDKSGLPNDRFSAERPEGSISTLTIQRTEQRDSAMYRCASSLQAGLSYEQYFGPGTRLTVT.

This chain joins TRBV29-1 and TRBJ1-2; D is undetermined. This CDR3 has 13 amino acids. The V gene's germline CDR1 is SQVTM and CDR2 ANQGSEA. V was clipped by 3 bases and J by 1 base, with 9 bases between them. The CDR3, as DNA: TGCAGCGTTGAGGCCAGACTTAACTATGGCTACACCTTC. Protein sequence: CSVEARLNYGYTF. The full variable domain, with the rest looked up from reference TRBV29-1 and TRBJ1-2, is SAVISQKPSRDICQRGTSLTIQCQVDSQVTMMFWYRQQPGQSLTLIATANQGSEATYESGFVIDKFPISRPNLTFSTLTVSNMSPEDSSIYLCSVEARLNYGYTFGSGTRLTVV.

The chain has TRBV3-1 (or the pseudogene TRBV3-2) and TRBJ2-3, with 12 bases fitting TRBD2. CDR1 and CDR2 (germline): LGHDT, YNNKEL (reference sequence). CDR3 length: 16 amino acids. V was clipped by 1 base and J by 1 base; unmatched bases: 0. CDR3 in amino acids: CASSQGTSGGTDTQYF. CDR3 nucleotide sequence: TGTGCCAGCAGCCAAGGGACTAGCGGGGGCACAGATACGCAGTATTTT.

DNA for the CDR3: TGTGCCAGCAGTGCGAGGACAGGGCGAGAAGTAGCTTTCTTT. The encoded protein is CASSARTGREVAFF. This chain connects TRBV7-2 to TRBJ1-1, with 8 positions matching TRBD1. Germline V CDR1 and CDR2: SGHTA, FQGNSA. The CDR3 runs 14 residues. V was clipped by 6 bases and J by 10 bases; unmatched bases: 13.

The CDR3, as DNA: TGTGCCAGCAGCCCACAGGGGATGGGTAGTTCACCCCTCCACTTT. This translates into CASSPQGMGSSPLHF. The rearrangement joins TRBV6-5 to TRBJ1-6, with 7 bases lining up with TRBD1. The CDR3 totals 15 residues. Per the germline V gene, CDR1 is MNHEY and CDR2 is SVGAGI. V dropped 6 bases and J dropped 9; count of bases not matched to a gene: 11.

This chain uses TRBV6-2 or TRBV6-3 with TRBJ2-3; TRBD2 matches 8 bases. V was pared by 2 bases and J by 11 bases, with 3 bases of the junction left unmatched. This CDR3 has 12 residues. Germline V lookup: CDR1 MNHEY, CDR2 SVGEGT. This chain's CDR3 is CASSYGLALQYF. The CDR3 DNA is TGTGCCAGCAGTTACGGACTAGCCCTGCAGTATTTT.

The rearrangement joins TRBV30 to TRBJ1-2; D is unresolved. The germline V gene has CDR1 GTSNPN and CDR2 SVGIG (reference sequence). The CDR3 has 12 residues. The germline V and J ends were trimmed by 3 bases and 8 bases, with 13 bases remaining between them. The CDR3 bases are TGTGCCTGGAGGTTGAGTCTAGAGGGCTACACCTTC. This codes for CAWRLSLEGYTF.